This record covers a single T cell receptor (beta chain). The record originates from a study of cytomegalovirus exposure and HLA in healthy donors. Primers for the PCR totalled 60 Vbeta and 13 Jbeta. TCRdb's table, derived via immunoSEQ multiplex PCR, lists solely in-frame clones and lacks some. The sample has more than 95,000 clones; approximately 80% are singletons. CDR1 and CDR2 (germline): SGHAT, FQNNGV. CDR3 length: 15 amino acids. After removal of 6 bases from V and 5 bases from J, the junction contained 9 bases not matched to a gene. Sequenced: PBMCs. The V gene is TRBV11-2, the J gene TRBJ2-5; 10 positions agree with TRBD1. This sequence was found in a man aged 30-40 years in good health and CMV-seropositive. This CDR3 reads CASSPGTGVWETQYF. In DNA, the CDR3 is TGTGCCAGCAGTCCCGGGACAGGGGTCTGGGAGACCCAGTACTTC.